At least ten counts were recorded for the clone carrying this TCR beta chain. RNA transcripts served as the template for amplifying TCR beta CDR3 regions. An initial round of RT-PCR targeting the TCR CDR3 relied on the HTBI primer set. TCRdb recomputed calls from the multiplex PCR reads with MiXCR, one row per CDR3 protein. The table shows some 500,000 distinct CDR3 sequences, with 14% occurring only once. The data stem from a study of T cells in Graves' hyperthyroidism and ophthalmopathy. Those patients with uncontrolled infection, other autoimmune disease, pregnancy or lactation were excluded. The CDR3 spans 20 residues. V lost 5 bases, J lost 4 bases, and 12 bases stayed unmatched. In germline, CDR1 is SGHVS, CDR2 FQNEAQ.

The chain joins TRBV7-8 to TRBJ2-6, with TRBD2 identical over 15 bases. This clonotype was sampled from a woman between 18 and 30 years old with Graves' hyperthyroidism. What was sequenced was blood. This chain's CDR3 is CASSLSKGTSGRLGANVLTF. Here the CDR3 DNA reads TGTGCCAGCAGCCTATCGAAGGGGACTAGCGGGAGGTTAGGGGCCAACGTCCTGACTTTC.